The clone carrying this T cell receptor (beta chain) was detected many times. Per germline, CDR1 SGHAT and CDR2 FQNNGV. Trimming removed 3 bases at V and 0 bases at J, with 6 bases between. CDR3 size: 14 residues. The time point is: sample taken at primary tumor resection. Sequencing of whole RNA from tumor, nontumor lung or frozen PBMC involved no sorting. The sample originates from a study of spatial heterogeneity in lung cancer. About the research overall: Raw sequencing reads included, on average, more than 8.5 appearances of each unique TCR and UMI combination.

TCRdb used MiXCR to reprocess the 5' RACE reads, holding one entry per CDR3 protein. This sample carries 8,500 to 14,000 distinct CDR3 sequences, around 3.6% of them seen once, and the ten largest clones take approximately 8%. The receptor was derived from a male donor with early-stage non-small cell lung cancer. Sequencing used normal lung tissue next to the tumor, obtained at surgery. The V call is TRBV11-2, the J call TRBJ2-1; D assignment may be TRBD1 or TRBD2 (5 bases each). CDR3 sequence reads: CASSLGDSYNEQFF. Here the CDR3 DNA reads TGTGCCAGCAGCTTGGGGGACTCCTACAATGAGCAGTTCTTC.